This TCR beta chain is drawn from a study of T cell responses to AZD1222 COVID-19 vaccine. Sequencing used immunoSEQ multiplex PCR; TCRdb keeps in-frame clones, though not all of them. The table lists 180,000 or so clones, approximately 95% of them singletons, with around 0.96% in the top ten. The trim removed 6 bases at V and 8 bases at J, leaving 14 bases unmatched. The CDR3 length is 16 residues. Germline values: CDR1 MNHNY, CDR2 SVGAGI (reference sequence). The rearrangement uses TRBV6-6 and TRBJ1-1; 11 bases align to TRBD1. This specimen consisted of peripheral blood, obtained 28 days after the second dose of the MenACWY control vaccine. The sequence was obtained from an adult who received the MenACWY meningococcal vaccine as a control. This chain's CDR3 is CASSPTPGTGGWEAFF. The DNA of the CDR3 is TGTGCCAGCAGCCCCACGCCCGGGACAGGGGGGTGGGAAGCTTTCTTT.